This note documents a single T cell receptor beta chain sequence. This record belongs to a study of T cells in localized non-small cell lung cancer. CDR1 and CDR2 from the germline V gene are MRHNA and SNTAGT. The V gene end was trimmed by 6 bases and the J gene end by 1 base; junction bases not matched to a gene: 5. The CDR3 consists of 14 residues. TCRdb's table, derived via immunoSEQ multiplex PCR, lists solely in-frame clones and lacks some. Among 38,000 or so clones listed, 81% were seen once. The sample in question was peripheral blood mononuclear cells, obtained before any cancer treatment. This TCR was sampled from a male donor older than 55 with stage II lung adenocarcinoma. V usage is TRBV6-4 and J usage is TRBJ1-1, with 7 bases aligning to TRBD1. The CDR3 DNA sequence: TGTGCCAGCAGGACACAGGGGCAGAACACTGAAGCTTTCTTT. Translation gives CASRTQGQNTEAFF.